The entry below describes one T cell receptor beta chain. Those with alopecia areata gave lesional scalp punch biopsies and peripheral blood. This specimen belongs to a study of CD8+ T cells in alopecia areata. For the study at large: Treated patients received oral tofacitinib, 5 to 10 mg twice daily.

The CDR3 covers 12 residues. V was pared by 5 bases and J by 8 bases, with 3 bases of the junction left unmatched. Germline V gives CDR1 PRHDT, CDR2 FYEKMQ (reference sequence). RNA, once extracted, was reverse transcribed into cDNA for use as the sequencing template. Assay: immunoSEQ multiplex PCR; the TCRdb copy retains only in-frame clones and omits some. The data contain around 160,000 clones, around 87% of them seen just once; the ten biggest clones take up roughly 15%. The clonotype originates from a human donor with alopecia areata. The chain uses TRBV13 and TRBJ2-1; 7 bases map to TRBD2. This material consisted of CD8+ T cells sorted from blood, taken at week 0. The CDR3 region has the DNA TGTGCCAGCAGCGCCACTAGCGATGAGCAGTTCTTC. Amino acids: CASSATSDEQFF.